Here is one TCR beta chain with its context. This record belongs to a study of T cell changes during pregnancy in multiple sclerosis. The repertoire was sequenced with immunoSEQ multiplex PCR; TCRdb's copy has only in-frame clones and lacks some. The sample yields 65,000 to 80,000 clones, around 93% seen once. CDR1 is MDHEN and CDR2 is SYDVKM in the germline V gene. Trimming pared 6 bases from V and 6 bases from J, leaving 21 bases between. The CDR3 covers 16 residues. This sequence was found in a female donor with multiple sclerosis, enrolled in a pregnancy study. The material sequenced was peripheral blood, taken in the first trimester of pregnancy. This rearrangement joins TRBV28 to TRBJ1-5, with a weak D call TRBD1 (5 bases). The CDR3 protein is CASSPWQGPGVQPQHF. CDR3 coding DNA: TGTGCCAGCAGCCCCTGGCAGGGTCCAGGTGTTCAGCCCCAGCATTTT. The complete variable domain, with remaining parts taken from reference TRBV28 and TRBJ1-5, reads DVKVTQSSRYLVKRTGEKVFLECVQDMDHENMFWYRQDPGLGLRLIYFSYDVKMKEKGDIPEGYSVSREKKERFSLILESASTNQTSMYLCASSPWQGPGVQPQHFGDGTRLSIL.